This is a list of T cell receptor beta chains from one sample in a study of CD8 T cells in Susac syndrome. TCRdb itself ran the immunoSEQ multiplex PCR reads through MiXCR, one entry per CDR3 protein. The table lists about 180,000 distinct CDR3 sequences, approximately 94% of them singletons. Sequenced input: CD4+ T cells from PBMCs. The receptor source for this set is a human donor with Susac syndrome. CDR3s include the opening cysteine and the closing phenylalanine or tryptophan. D genes are given only for firm matches. Some rows mark clone size as missing; the rest say once, few, many or name a class of expanded clone.

D: TRBD1; length: 14; V: TRBV12-3/TRBV12-4; J: TRBJ1-4; size: NA; DNA: TGTGCCAGCAGTCCCGGACAGGGGCGAGAAAAACTGTTTTTT; CDR3: CASSPGQGREKLFF
D: NA; length: 16; V: TRBV10-3; J: TRBJ1-1; size: NA; DNA: TGTGCCATCAGGAGGCAAGGGATAGGGGAAAACACTGAAGCTTTCTTT; CDR3: CAIRRQGIGENTEAFF
D: NA; length: 14; V: TRBV5-6; J: TRBJ2-1; size: NA; DNA: TGTGCCAGCAGCCCGAGGGGATACGACAATGAGCAGTTCTTC; CDR3: CASSPRGYDNEQFF
D: TRBD1; length: 14; V: TRBV20-1; J: TRBJ1-2; size: NA; DNA: TGCAGTGCATTCCGGGACAGGTCCTTTAATGGCTACACCTTC; CDR3: CSAFRDRSFNGYTF
D: TRBD1; length: 15; V: TRBV28; J: TRBJ1-4; size: NA; DNA: TGTGCCAGCAGTCCTCCGGGACAGGGTGGTGAAAAACTGTTTTTT; CDR3: CASSPPGQGGEKLFF
D: NA; length: 12; V: TRBV25-1; J: TRBJ2-3; size: NA; DNA: TGTGCCAGCAGCGGGGGCCGGGATACGCAGTATTTT; CDR3: CASSGGRDTQYF
D: TRBD1; length: 14; V: TRBV12-3/TRBV12-4; J: TRBJ1-2; size: NA; DNA: TGTGCCAGCAGTTCCGGTACAGGGGGCTTCGGCTACACCTTC; CDR3: CASSSGTGGFGYTF
D: NA; length: 17; V: TRBV7-8; J: TRBJ2-6; size: NA; DNA: TGTGCCAGCAGCTTAGCAAGGGTCAGCTCTGGGGCCAACGTCCTGACTTTC; CDR3: CASSLARVSSGANVLTF
D: TRBD2; length: 16; V: TRBV23-1; J: TRBJ2-5; size: NA; DNA: TGCGCCAGCGAGAAGGGGCTAGCGGGAGGGTGCGAGACCCAGTACTTC; CDR3: CASEKGLAGGCETQYF
D: NA; length: 12; V: TRBV3-1; J: TRBJ1-1; size: NA; DNA: TGTGCCAGCAGCCCCTTGGGCGCTGAAGCTTTCTTT; CDR3: CASSPLGAEAFF
D: NA; length: 12; V: TRBV28; J: TRBJ1-5; size: once; DNA: TGTGCCAGCATTACAGAGGATAGGCCCCAGCATTTT; CDR3: CASITEDRPQHF
D: TRBD1; length: 14; V: TRBV5-4; J: TRBJ1-2; size: once; DNA: TGTGCCAGCAGCGAAAGGGACAGGCTCTATGGCTACACCTTC; CDR3: CASSERDRLYGYTF
D: NA; length: 14; V: TRBV9; J: TRBJ2-5; size: NA; DNA: TGTGCCAGCAGCGTAGAAAGCCCCCCGGTGACCCAGTACTTC; CDR3: CASSVESPPVTQYF
D: TRBD1; length: 14; V: TRBV12-3/TRBV12-4; J: TRBJ2-1; size: NA; DNA: TGTGCCAGCAGTTCCGCGACAGGGCTCACTGAGCAGTTCTTC; CDR3: CASSSATGLTEQFF
D: NA; length: 16; V: TRBV5-4; J: TRBJ2-1; size: once; DNA: TGTGCCAGCAGGGGGGTTAGGGCCTGGGCCTACAATGAGCAGTTCTTC; CDR3: CASRGVRAWAYNEQFF
D: TRBD1; length: 14; V: TRBV5-6; J: TRBJ2-5; size: NA; DNA: TGTGCCAGCAGCACGAACAGGGGCGTAGAGACCCAGTACTTC; CDR3: CASSTNRGVETQYF
D: TRBD2; length: 15; V: TRBV4-1; J: TRBJ2-5; size: NA; DNA: TGCGCCAGCAGCCCGGTAGCGGGGGGTCGAGAGACCCAGTACTTC; CDR3: CASSPVAGGRETQYF
D: NA; length: 14; V: TRBV12-5; J: TRBJ2-3; size: NA; DNA: TGTGCTAGTGGCCCAGGTGGGGCAGCAGATACGCAGTATTTT; CDR3: CASGPGGAADTQYF
D: NA; length: 15; V: TRBV12-3/TRBV12-4; J: TRBJ1-5; size: NA; DNA: TGTGCCAGCAGCCAAGGTTACCAGGGTAATCAGCCCCAGCATTTT; CDR3: CASSQGYQGNQPQHF
D: NA; length: 17; V: TRBV5-4; J: TRBJ2-2; size: once; DNA: TGTGCCAGCGGGACAGGGAGGACTAGCGGATACACCGGGGAGCTGTTTTTT; CDR3: CASGTGRTSGYTGELFF
D: TRBD2; length: 16; V: TRBV29-1; J: TRBJ2-1; size: NA; DNA: TGCAGCGTTGAGGTCCGGCGGGAGGGCCCCCACAATGAGCAGTTCTTC; CDR3: CSVEVRREGPHNEQFF
D: TRBD2; length: 16; V: TRBV7-2; J: TRBJ2-2; size: NA; DNA: TGTGCCAGCAGCTTAGTGGGAGGGATGAACACCGGGGAGCTGTTTTTT; CDR3: CASSLVGGMNTGELFF
D: NA; length: 17; V: TRBV4-1; J: TRBJ1-6; size: NA; DNA: TGCGCCAGCAGCCAAGATTTCAGGAGCTCCTATAATTCACCCCTCCACTTT; CDR3: CASSQDFRSSYNSPLHF
D: TRBD1; length: 15; V: TRBV15; J: TRBJ1-6; size: NA; DNA: TGTGCCACCAGCAGCCTGACAGGGGGGAATTCACCCCTCCACTTT; CDR3: CATSSLTGGNSPLHF
D: NA; length: 14; V: TRBV6-5; J: TRBJ2-3; size: NA; DNA: TGTGCCAGCAGTTACTCTCTTAGCACAGATACGCAGTATTTT; CDR3: CASSYSLSTDTQYF
D: NA; length: 18; V: TRBV12-3/TRBV12-4; J: TRBJ1-2; size: once; DNA: TGTGCCAGCAGTTTTGGTCTCCCCGAACCAGACAGGAATTATGGCTACACCTTC; CDR3: CASSFGLPEPDRNYGYTF
D: NA; length: 13; V: TRBV20-1; J: TRBJ2-1; size: once; DNA: TGCAGTGCTAGAGACTACCGCTACAATGAGCAGTTCTTC; CDR3: CSARDYRYNEQFF
D: NA; length: 11; V: TRBV20-1; J: TRBJ2-7; size: NA; DNA: TGCAGTGCTAGGGGGGTCTACGAGCAGTACTTC; CDR3: CSARGVYEQYF
D: TRBD2; length: 16; V: TRBV5-1; J: TRBJ2-7; size: NA; DNA: TGCGCCAGCAGCCCCCAGGTTGCGGGAGGGGCCTACGAGCAGTACTTC; CDR3: CASSPQVAGGAYEQYF
D: NA; length: 12; V: TRBV29-1; J: TRBJ2-1; size: once; DNA: TGCAGCGTTGGAGGCCGGGGATATGAGCAGTTCTTC; CDR3: CSVGGRGYEQFF
D: NA; length: 14; V: TRBV20-1; J: TRBJ2-3; size: NA; DNA: TGCAGTGCTAGACGGCAAACCTCTACAGATACGCAGTATTTT; CDR3: CSARRQTSTDTQYF
D: NA; length: 14; V: TRBV7-2; J: TRBJ2-5; size: NA; DNA: TGTGCCAGCAGCTTAGATTCGGCACAAGAGACCCAGTACTTC; CDR3: CASSLDSAQETQYF
D: NA; length: 12; V: TRBV2; J: TRBJ2-1; size: NA; DNA: TGTGCCAGCACTCGTGAGGGTGGTGAGCAGTTCTTC; CDR3: CASTREGGEQFF
D: NA; length: 14; V: TRBV10-3; J: TRBJ1-5; size: NA; DNA: TGTGCCATCAGTGAGTCGTTTAAGGATCAGCCCCAGCATTTT; CDR3: CAISESFKDQPQHF
D: NA; length: 15; V: TRBV12-3/TRBV12-4; J: TRBJ1-2; size: once; DNA: TGTGCCAGCAGTTTGAAGGCCCCGGGGTTCTATGGCTACACCTTC; CDR3: CASSLKAPGFYGYTF
D: TRBD1; length: 15; V: TRBV4-1; J: TRBJ1-6; size: NA; DNA: TGCGCCAGCAGCCAAGAAACAGGGGGCCTTTCACCCCTCCACTTT; CDR3: CASSQETGGLSPLHF
D: NA; length: 14; V: TRBV30; J: TRBJ2-1; size: NA; DNA: TGTGCCTGGAGTGTAGGGCAGGGGTACAATGAGCAGTTCTTC; CDR3: CAWSVGQGYNEQFF
D: TRBD2; length: 17; V: TRBV24-1; J: TRBJ2-3; size: NA; DNA: TGTGCCACCAGTGACCCCGCTAGCGGGAGGAGCACAGATACGCAGTATTTT; CDR3: CATSDPASGRSTDTQYF
D: NA; length: 11; V: TRBV29-1; J: TRBJ2-5; size: NA; DNA: TGCAGCGTTGGATGGAAAGAGACCCAGTACTTC; CDR3: CSVGWKETQYF
D: NA; length: 13; V: TRBV30; J: TRBJ2-3; size: NA; DNA: TGTGCCTTCACTGCCGGTGGCCCAGATACGCAGTATTTT; CDR3: CAFTAGGPDTQYF
D: NA; length: 15; V: TRBV2; J: TRBJ2-3; size: NA; DNA: TGTGCCAGCAGTCCGGGGGTGTCTGGCACAGATACGCAGTATTTT; CDR3: CASSPGVSGTDTQYF
D: NA; length: 11; V: TRBV6-2/TRBV6-3; J: TRBJ1-2; size: NA; DNA: TGTGCCACCAGGGAGAACTATGGCTACACCTTC; CDR3: CATRENYGYTF
D: NA; length: 15; V: TRBV15; J: TRBJ2-1; size: NA; DNA: TGTGCCACCAGCAGAGATTCTGGCTCCTACAATGAGCAGTTCTTC; CDR3: CATSRDSGSYNEQFF
D: NA; length: 12; V: TRBV6-4; J: TRBJ2-1; size: NA; DNA: TGTGCCAGCAGTGGGGATCGAAATGAGCAGTTCTTC; CDR3: CASSGDRNEQFF
D: NA; length: 14; V: TRBV7-9; J: TRBJ1-5; size: NA; DNA: TGTGCCAGCAGCGACGGGGGAAGGGGTCAGCCCCAGCATTTT; CDR3: CASSDGGRGQPQHF
D: NA; length: 16; V: TRBV3-1; J: TRBJ2-1; size: once; DNA: TGTGCCAGCAGCCAAGATCGGCCCAGCTCCTACAATGAGCAGTTCTTC; CDR3: CASSQDRPSSYNEQFF
D: NA; length: 14; V: TRBV7-3; J: TRBJ2-1; size: NA; DNA: TGTGCCAGCAGCGAAAGCGGGGTGGGGGGCGAGCAGTTCTTC; CDR3: CASSESGVGGEQFF
D: NA; length: 13; V: TRBV30; J: TRBJ1-1; size: once; DNA: TGTGCCTGGAGTGAACACGATGCGGGTGAAGCTTTCTTT; CDR3: CAWSEHDAGEAFF
D: NA; length: 18; V: TRBV14; J: TRBJ2-4; size: once; DNA: TGTGCCAGCAGCCAAGGTCCTTTAAGGGGGGTAGCCAAAAACATTCAGTACTTC; CDR3: CASSQGPLRGVAKNIQYF
D: NA; length: 13; V: TRBV29-1; J: TRBJ1-2; size: NA; DNA: TGCAGCGTCCAGCCGGGGGGGACCTATGGCTACACCTTC; CDR3: CSVQPGGTYGYTF
D: NA; length: 15; V: TRBV30; J: TRBJ1-3; size: NA; DNA: TGTGCCTGGTCCGGGACTGACTTCTCTGGAAACACCATATATTTT; CDR3: CAWSGTDFSGNTIYF
D: NA; length: 13; V: TRBV30; J: TRBJ1-5; size: NA; DNA: TGTGCCTGGAGTAGGGGCAGCAATCAGCCCCAGCATTTT; CDR3: CAWSRGSNQPQHF
D: TRBD2; length: 15; V: TRBV29-1; J: TRBJ2-7; size: NA; DNA: TGCAGCGTTGGGACTAGCGGATCCTTTAGCGGCGAGCAGTACTTC; CDR3: CSVGTSGSFSGEQYF
D: NA; length: 19; V: TRBV13; J: TRBJ2-6; size: NA; DNA: TGTGCCAGCAGTTCCTATGGCAGGGACTCAAACTCTGGGGCCAACGTCCTGACTTTC; CDR3: CASSSYGRDSNSGANVLTF
D: NA; length: 15; V: TRBV5-1; J: TRBJ2-5; size: NA; DNA: TGCGCCAGCAGCTGGGCCCTAGCGACACAAGAGACCCAGTACTTC; CDR3: CASSWALATQETQYF
D: TRBD1; length: 14; V: TRBV12-3/TRBV12-4; J: TRBJ1-1; size: NA; DNA: TGTGCCAGCAGTAGGACAGGGCGGAACACTGAAGCTTTCTTT; CDR3: CASSRTGRNTEAFF
D: TRBD2; length: 16; V: TRBV20-1; J: TRBJ2-1; size: NA; DNA: TGCAGTGCTGGCGGTCGACTAGCGGGGGGATACAATGAGCAGTTCTTC; CDR3: CSAGGRLAGGYNEQFF
D: TRBD1; length: 14; V: TRBV20-1; J: TRBJ1-1; size: once; DNA: TGCAGTGCTAGAGCAGGGGGATCGAACACTGAAGCTTTCTTT; CDR3: CSARAGGSNTEAFF